What follows is one T cell receptor beta chain and its context. Its antigen is currently unknown. Germline-derived CDR1 and CDR2 are MNHNS and SASEGT. CDR3 length: 15 residues. The ends lost 8 bases at V and 4 bases at J; junction bases unmatched: 11. UMIs and sample barcodes were carried by the TCR alpha and TCR beta cDNA libraries that 5'RACE produced using constant-segment primers. TCRdb redid the calling of the 5' RACE reads with MiXCR, one entry per CDR3 protein. The sample holds 350,000 to 400,000 distinct CDR3 sequences, 21% seen once. These data belong to a study of T-cell memory formation after mild COVID-19. General study findings and limits: Pre-infection memory showed some responding clones, and this suggested that cross-reactive memory joined. CM and EM subsets held most contracting CD4+ clones; EMRA held CD8+ ones. Clones that shrank (day 15 to 85) were balanced CD4/CD8, whereas later expanders leaned CD4+.

Material for sequencing was PBMCs or a T cell subset sorted from them (not recorded which). The gene calls are TRBV6-1 and TRBJ2-1, with 7 nucleotides matching TRBD1. The receptor was isolated from an adult woman who had mild COVID-19 (a few samples of this study predate the infection). Cell type and time point are not known. The CDR3 loop is CASSAGTAVYNEQFF. The CDR3 nucleotides read TGTGCCAGCTCCGCCGGGACAGCAGTTTACAATGAGCAGTTCTTC.